Below, one T cell receptor beta chain is given with its context. Assay used: immunoSEQ multiplex PCR; TCRdb lists only in-frame clones, some missing. Seen here are about 100,000 clones, 90% observed once, and the top ten hold 1% to 1.5%. The record originates from a study of T cell responses to AZD1222 COVID-19 vaccine. CDR3 length equals 12 residues. J gave up 9 bases and V 3 bases, and 4 bases lay outside the gene matches. CDR1 is SGHDT and CDR2 is YYEEEE in the germline V gene. Sequenced material: peripheral blood, taken on day 0 of AZD1222 vaccination. The chain employs TRBV5-6 and TRBJ2-3; 7 bases are shared with TRBD1. This clonotype was obtained from an adult in good health. The CDR3 reads CASSSTGVTQYF. CDR3 DNA: TGTGCCAGCAGCTCCACAGGGGTGACGCAGTATTTT.